One sample yielded the 29 T cell receptor beta chains listed below, sequenced in a study of shared clonotypes between healthy human individuals. Assay used: immunoSEQ multiplex PCR; TCRdb lists only in-frame clones, some missing. The data show approximately 500,000 clones, around 74% seen once. Specimen: PBMCs. The receptor set was obtained from a middle-aged woman in good health. Some clones in this sample may be carry-over from other donors' samples.

This chain links TRBV30 with TRBJ2-7; no clear D. The CDR3 is made up of 12 amino acids. The germline V gene has CDR1 GTSNPN and CDR2 SVGIG (reference sequence). V lost 0 bases, J lost 9 bases, and 12 bases lay in between. CDR3 protein: CAWSVFSSLQYF. The CDR3 DNA reads as TGTGCCTGGAGTGTATTCTCCTCATTGCAGTACTTC.

A word on this clone: Other DNA sequences in this sample translate to the same CDR3. The rearrangement uses TRBV7-9 and TRBJ1-2, with D possibly matching TRBD1 (6 bases). This CDR3 contains 14 residues. Germline V gives CDR1 SEHNR, CDR2 FQNEAQ (reference sequence). V dropped 1 base and J dropped 4 bases, with 10 bases sitting between them. The CDR3 DNA follows: TGTGCCAGCAGCTTAGTAGGGGGTGGCTATGGCTACACCTTC. Amino acids: CASSLVGGGYGYTF.

The sample holds many counts of this clone. The chain carries TRBV13 and TRBJ2-1, with 9 positions matching TRBD2. Germline CDR1 reads PRHDT; CDR2 reads FYEKMQ (reference sequence). Losses at the gene ends were 1 base for V and 8 bases for J; bases not matched to a gene: 9. CDR3 length: 16 residues. CDR3 region: CASSLAEASGVHEQFF. As DNA, the CDR3 is TGTGCCAGCAGCTTAGCAGAGGCTAGCGGGGTCCATGAGCAGTTCTTC. Variable domain in full (rest from reference TRBV13 and TRBJ2-1): AAGVIQSPRHLIKEKRETATLKCYPIPRHDTVYWYQQGPGQDPQFLISFYEKMQSDKGSIPDRFSAQQFSDYHSELNMSSLELGDSALYFCASSLAEASGVHEQFFGPGTRLTVL.

This chain joins TRBV28 and TRBJ2-1, with TRBD2 as a possible D gene (5 bases). Looked up from germline, CDR1 is MDHEN and CDR2 is SYDVKM. The germline V and J ends were trimmed by 11 bases and 8 bases, with 19 bases remaining between them. This CDR3 contains 13 residues. The DNA for the CDR3 is TGTGCCCATAGGCAGACTACATGGGATGAGCAGTTCTTC. Residues: CAHRQTTWDEQFF. Complete variable domain (other parts from reference TRBV28 and TRBJ2-1): DVKVTQSSRYLVKRTGEKVFLECVQDMDHENMFWYRQDPGLGLRLIYFSYDVKMKEKGDIPEGYSVSREKKERFSLILESASTNQTSMYLCAHRQTTWDEQFFGPGTRLTVL.

In this sample, this clone turned up many times. V and J are TRBV19 and TRBJ1-5, with unresolved D. V was shortened by 7 bases and J by 3 bases, with 13 bases between the two germline ends. Germline V gives CDR1 LNHDA, CDR2 SQIVND (reference sequence). The CDR3 extends over 14 amino acids. This chain's CDR3 is CASNGQNSNQPQHF. Written as DNA, the CDR3 is TGTGCCAGTAACGGCCAGAATTCCAATCAGCCCCAGCATTTT.

This chain connects TRBV10-3 to TRBJ1-5; D not certain. Germline V gene lookup returns CDR1 ENHRY and CDR2 SYGVKD. The CDR3 is 13 amino acids. V was shortened by 0 bases and J by 3 bases, with 3 bases between the two germline ends. CDR3 protein: CAISESPNQPQHF. The CDR3 bases are TGTGCCATCAGTGAGTCCCCCAATCAGCCCCAGCATTTT.

The gene calls are TRBV11-2 and TRBJ2-7; either TRBD1 or TRBD2 may fit D (7 bases each). V gave up 3 bases and J gave up 0 bases, with 12 bases separating them. Germline V gene lookup returns CDR1 SGHAT and CDR2 FQNNGV. The CDR3 is made up of 15 amino acids. CDR3 in DNA: TGTGCCAGCAGCTTTGGGAGGGGGCTCTCCTACGAGCAGTACTTC. Translated: CASSFGRGLSYEQYF.

The V gene is TRBV19, the J gene TRBJ1-5; maybe TRBD1 (5 bases). Germline-derived CDR1 and CDR2 are LNHDA and SQIVND (reference sequence). CDR3 length: 15 residues. The V end lost 1 base, the J end lost 6 bases, and 13 bases lay between the germline ends. The CDR3 DNA reads TGTGCCAGTAGTATAGCTGGGGCCGCGGGTCAGCCCCAGCATTTT. Translation gives CASSIAGAAGQPQHF.

The gene calls are TRBV28 and TRBJ1-2, with D tentatively TRBD1 (6 bases). This CDR3 contains 13 residues. V was shortened by 6 bases and J by 8 bases, with 16 bases between the two germline ends. Germline V lookup: CDR1 MDHEN, CDR2 SYDVKM. CDR3 region: CASSTGTSDGYTF. In DNA, the CDR3 is TGTGCCAGCAGCACCGGGACATCAGACGGCTACACCTTC.

The sample holds one count of this clone. The genes are TRBV27 and TRBJ2-1; 10 bases align to TRBD2. The germline CDR1 and CDR2 sequences are MNHEY and SMNVEV (reference sequence). This CDR3 spans 15 amino acids. Trimming cost V 5 bases and J 3 bases; bases outside gene matches: 4. The CDR3 DNA follows: TGTGCCAGCAGTCCCACTAGCGGGAACTACAATGAGCAGTTCTTC. As protein: CASSPTSGNYNEQFF.

The chain uses TRBV18 and TRBJ2-5, with D uncertain. The germline CDR1 and CDR2 sequences are KGHSH and LQKENI. The CDR3 totals 12 residues. V was clipped by 4 bases and J by 4 bases, with 7 bases between them. The CDR3 sequence is CASSRERETQYF. In DNA form, the CDR3 reads TGTGCCAGCTCACGCGAGAGAGAGACCCAGTACTTC.

J is TRBJ2-7 and V is TRBV6-5, with D possibly TRBD1 on 6 matching bases. Germline V lookup: CDR1 MNHEY, CDR2 SVGAGI. The CDR3 has 13 amino acids. The V gene lost 2 bases and the J gene lost 4 bases, with 9 bases spanning the gap. CDR3 sequence (DNA): TGTGCCAGCAGTTACGACAGGCGATACGAGCAGTACTTC. Protein sequence: CASSYDRRYEQYF.

The rearrangement links TRBV11-2 to TRBJ2-5, with D unresolved. V lost 7 bases, J lost 5 bases, and 8 bases lay in between. The CDR3 runs to 11 residues. Germline CDR1 SGHAT, CDR2 FQNNGV. CDR3 coding DNA: TGTGCCAGCACCTCCGGGGAGACCCAGTACTTC. Translating gives CASTSGETQYF.

This clone turned up a few times. The J gene is TRBJ2-3, the V gene TRBV19; D may be TRBD2 (6 bases). CDR3 size: 16 residues. Germline V lookup: CDR1 LNHDA, CDR2 SQIVND (reference sequence). The germline V and J ends were trimmed by 3 bases and 0 bases, with 13 bases remaining between them. The CDR3 protein is CASSMSLATSTDTQYF. The CDR3, as DNA: TGTGCCAGTAGTATGTCTCTAGCGACTAGCACAGATACGCAGTATTTT.

In this sample, this clone turned up many times. This CDR3 is also generated by other DNA sequences in the sample. This chain joins TRBV11-3 and TRBJ2-7; 8 bases are a match to TRBD1. Germline CDR1 reads SGHNT; CDR2 reads YENEEA. The CDR3 covers 14 residues. V lost 1 base to trimming and J lost 1 base; unmatched junction nucleotides: 0. CDR3 coding DNA: TGTGCCAGCAGCTTAGGGGACAGGTCCTACGAGCAGTACTTC. Translated: CASSLGDRSYEQYF.

In its sample, this clone was seen a few times. The gene calls are TRBV13 and TRBJ2-3; D gene unclear. The CDR3 covers 15 residues. V lost 6 bases, J lost 2 bases, and 15 bases lay in between. Germline CDR1 is PRHDT and CDR2 is FYEKMQ (reference sequence). The CDR3 DNA follows: TGTGCCAGCAGATCTGAGGTGGACCTCACAGATACGCAGTATTTT. This encodes CASRSEVDLTDTQYF.

The V call is TRBV15, the J call TRBJ1-4; a weak D match, TRBD1 (5 bases). Trimming shortened V by 0 bases and J by 7 bases, and 21 bases separated the two germline ends. Germline V gene sequence: CDR1 LNHNV, CDR2 YYDKDF (reference sequence). CDR3 length: 18 amino acids. The CDR3 DNA sequence: TGTGCCACCAGCAGAGATTTGGGGCAGGAAGGGTTAAGTGAAAAACTGTTTTTT. As protein: CATSRDLGQEGLSEKLFF. Combining the CDR3 with reference TRBV15 and TRBJ1-4 gives the whole variable domain DAMVIQNPRYQVTQFGKPVTLSCSQTLNHNVMYWYQQKSSQAPKLLFHYYDKDFNNEADTPDNFQSRRPNTSFCFLDIRSPGLGDTAMYLCATSRDLGQEGLSEKLFFGSGTQLSVL.

This sequence joins TRBV6-6 and TRBJ1-4; D gene ambiguous. The germline V gene encodes CDR1 MNHNY and CDR2 SVGAGI (reference sequence). Trimming removed 2 bases at V and 7 bases at J, with 17 bases between. CDR3 length: 16 residues. CDR3 loop: CASSYARAGEGEKLFF. The DNA of the CDR3 is TGTGCCAGCAGTTACGCAAGGGCTGGGGAGGGTGAAAAACTGTTTTTT.

The rearrangement links TRBV7-2 to TRBJ2-2, with 10 bases aligning to TRBD1. Germline values: CDR1 SGHTA, CDR2 FQGNSA. This CDR3 contains 16 residues. Germline trimming cut 2 bases from V and 6 bases from J; bases unmatched to any gene: 6. CDR3 DNA sequence: TGTGCCAGCAGCTTACCCCGGGACAGGGGACCCGGGGAGCTGTTTTTT. Its translation is CASSLPRDRGPGELFF.

This clone was picked up one time. At the DNA level, this CDR3 is encoded by other sequences in the same sample as well. The rearrangement joins TRBV28 to TRBJ2-5, with TRBD2 matching 10 bases. V lost 8 bases to trimming and J lost 1 base; unmatched junction nucleotides: 1. Germline lookup yields CDR1 MDHEN and CDR2 SYDVKM. The CDR3 is made up of 13 amino acids. The chain's CDR3 is CASRTSGQETQYF. Here the CDR3 DNA reads TGTGCCAGCCGGACTAGCGGCCAAGAGACCCAGTACTTC.

This clone has a handful of counts. This sequence joins TRBV9 and TRBJ2-5; 8 bases are shared with TRBD1. The V segment lost 2 bases and the J segment 2 bases; nucleotides outside the gene matches: 11. Germline V gives CDR1 SGDLS, CDR2 YYNGEE. The length of the CDR3 is 17 residues. In DNA form, the CDR3 reads TGTGCCAGCAGCGTCTACTTTGGGACAGGAACTCAAGAGACCCAGTACTTC. Translation: CASSVYFGTGTQETQYF.

Remarks on this clone: A far larger clone is off by one base, so a read error is likely. The V gene is TRBV7-9, the J gene TRBJ1-2, with D possibly being TRBD1 (6 bases). Germline assignment: CDR1 SEHNR and CDR2 FQNEAQ (reference sequence). This CDR3 region has 13 residues. This CDR3 is CANSPLGARGYTF. The CDR3 region has the DNA TGTGCCAACAGCCCCTTGGGGGCCCGGGGCTACACCTTC.

The chain uses TRBV4-1 and TRBJ2-2; D unclear. The CDR3 extends over 15 amino acids. Germline CDR1 is MGHRA and CDR2 is YSYEKL. Trimming pared 5 bases from V and 0 bases from J, leaving 10 bases between. This CDR3 reads CASSVDGTNTGELFF. CDR3 coding DNA: TGCGCCAGCAGCGTCGACGGAACGAACACCGGGGAGCTGTTTTTT.

The chain couples TRBV28 to TRBJ1-2; D call uncertain. The CDR3 extends over 13 amino acids. The germline V and J ends were trimmed by 5 bases and 4 bases, with 11 bases remaining between them. CDR1 and CDR2 (germline): MDHEN, SYDVKM. For the CDR3, the DNA is TGTGCCAGCAGTCTGAGTGGGATCTATGGCTACACCTTC. Translation gives CASSLSGIYGYTF.

The chain has TRBV19 and TRBJ2-4; D perhaps matches TRBD1 (5 bases). Deletions cut 3 bases from V and 2 bases from J, with 14 bases between. The CDR3 spans 16 residues. Germline lookup yields CDR1 LNHDA and CDR2 SQIVND (reference sequence). CDR3 sequence (DNA): TGTGCCAGTAGTATTCATCAGGGCTGGACCAAAAACATTCAGTACTTC. Translated: CASSIHQGWTKNIQYF.

This clone showed up just once. The V and J genes are TRBV9 and TRBJ2-5; D may be TRBD2 (6 bases). V was cut by 1 base and J by 1 base, with 11 bases left in between. The CDR3 is made up of 15 amino acids. Germline loops: CDR1 SGDLS, CDR2 YYNGEE. The chain's CDR3 is CASSVSREPQETQYF. The CDR3 DNA reads TGTGCCAGCAGCGTATCACGGGAGCCCCAAGAGACCCAGTACTTC.

V gene TRBV18 combines with J gene TRBJ1-2, with a weak D call TRBD1 (5 bases). The ends were cut back, 0 bases at V and 4 bases at J, with 12 bases in the middle. The V gene's germline CDR1 is KGHSH and CDR2 LQKENI. The CDR3 sequence is 15 residues long. The CDR3 sequence is CASSPPERTFYGYTF. The CDR3 DNA reads TGTGCCAGCTCACCACCGGAGAGGACATTCTATGGCTACACCTTC. The whole variable domain, remainder taken from reference TRBV18 and TRBJ1-2, is NAGVMQNPRHLVRRRGQEARLRCSPMKGHSHVYWYRQLPEEGLKFMVYLQKENIIDESGMPKERFSAEFPKEGPSILRIQQVVRGDSAAYFCASSPPERTFYGYTFGSGTRLTVV.

This clone has at least ten counts. The chain recombines TRBV7-2 with TRBJ1-1; a possible D gene is TRBD1 (5 bases). Germline CDR1 is SGHTA and CDR2 is FQGNSA. V lost 5 bases, J lost 3 bases, and 10 bases lay in between. The CDR3 runs to 13 residues. CDR3 sequence (DNA): TGTGCCAGCAGCAGAGGGACCTACACTGAAGCTTTCTTT. This translates into CASSRGTYTEAFF. Using reference TRBV7-2 and TRBJ1-1 for the parts outside the CDR3, the full variable domain is GAGVSQSPSNKVTEKGKDVELRCDPISGHTALYWYRQSLGQGLEFLIYFQGNSAPDKSGLPSDRFSAERTGGSVSTLTIQRTQQEDSAVYLCASSRGTYTEAFFGQGTRLTVV.

In nucleotides, the CDR3 is TGTGCCAGCAGCTTGGATCCGGGAGTCTCCTACGAGCAGTACTTC. Translated, it gives CASSLDPGVSYEQYF. The chain combines TRBV5-4 with TRBJ2-7; D perhaps matches TRBD2 (6 bases). The germline V gene encodes CDR1 SGHNT and CDR2 YYREEE (reference sequence). The CDR3 loop spans 15 amino acids. V shed 0 bases and J shed 0 bases, with 10 bases lying between them.